These 4 T cell receptor beta chains were all obtained from the same sample, sequenced in a study of T cell responses to AZD1222 COVID-19 vaccine. Here immunoSEQ multiplex PCR was the method, and the copy in TCRdb shows in-frame clones only, minus some. This table has about 190,000 clones, approximately 90% appearing once. Sequencing used peripheral blood, obtained on day 0 of AZD1222 vaccination. The receptor set was obtained from an adult in good health.

V is TRBV5-1 and J is TRBJ2-7; D call uncertain. Deletions cut 5 bases from V and 1 base from J, with 13 bases between. Germline V lookup: CDR1 SGHRS, CDR2 YFSETQ. The CDR3 loop spans 14 amino acids. For the CDR3, the DNA is TGCGCCAGCAGTGGGTTTACAGCGTCCTACGAGCAGTACTTC. It specifies CASSGFTASYEQYF.

This rearrangement joins TRBV27 to TRBJ1-4; unclear D gene. Between the trimmed V and J ends, which lost 6 bases and 3 bases, there was a span of 11 bases. The CDR3 covers 14 residues. The germline V gene has CDR1 MNHEY and CDR2 SMNVEV (reference sequence). In nucleotides, the CDR3 is TGTGCCAGCAGGACCAAGGACGCTAATGAAAAACTGTTTTTT. This translates into CASRTKDANEKLFF. Variable domain in full (rest from reference TRBV27 and TRBJ1-4): EAQVTQNPRYLITVTGKKLTVTCSQNMNHEYMSWYRQDPGLGLRQIYYSMNVEVTDKGDVPEGYKVSRKEKRNFPLILESPSPNQTSLYFCASRTKDANEKLFFGSGTQLSVL.

This clone was detected once. V usage is TRBV5-5 and J usage is TRBJ1-1; 9 positions match TRBD1. The CDR3 runs to 15 residues. Germline loops: CDR1 SGHKS, CDR2 YYEKEE (reference sequence). J was trimmed by 5 bases and V by 4 bases; bases with no gene match: 9. This CDR3 reads CASSRNRGHGTEAFF. For the CDR3, the DNA is TGTGCCAGCAGCAGAAACAGGGGGCACGGGACTGAAGCTTTCTTT.

This clone is a singleton in its sample. This chain connects TRBV6-4 to TRBJ1-2, with TRBD1 identical over 8 bases. Per germline, CDR1 MRHNA and CDR2 SNTAGT. The CDR3 covers 15 residues. Trimming removed 6 bases from V and 8 bases from J; junction bases left unmatched: 14. CDR3 loop: CASSAGGQGSRGYTF. The DNA for the CDR3 is TGTGCCAGCAGCGCCGGTGGACAGGGATCCCGCGGCTACACCTTC.